A single sample is the source of the 21 T cell receptor beta chains below, sequenced in a study of control samples from healthy donors and cancer patients. TCRdb's table, derived via immunoSEQ multiplex PCR, lists solely in-frame clones and lacks some. The sample lists 45,000 to 70,000 clones; roughly 90% were seen once. Sequenced input: PBMCs. The receptors were sampled from a man younger than 40 with colorectal cancer.

CDR3 in DNA: TGTGCCAGCAGCCCAGGACAGGCAACGGGTGAGCAGTTCTTC. Translated: CASSPGQATGEQFF. The chain is built from TRBV3-1 (or the pseudogene TRBV3-2) and TRBJ2-1; 7 positions match TRBD1. Germline CDR1 is LGHDT and CDR2 is YNNKEL (reference sequence). The V segment lost 4 bases and the J segment 9 bases; nucleotides outside the gene matches: 9. The CDR3 sequence is 14 residues long.

This chain joins TRBV28 and TRBJ2-3; maybe TRBD2 (6 bases). Looked up from germline, CDR1 is MDHEN and CDR2 is SYDVKM. The CDR3 consists of 15 residues. Trimming shortened V by 10 bases and J by 4 bases, and 21 bases separated the two germline ends. The CDR3 region is CATILGLASPDTQYF. CDR3 in DNA: TGTGCCACCATCTTGGGGCTAGCGAGCCCAGATACGCAGTATTTT.

This chain links TRBV29-1 with TRBJ1-1; D is unclear. The germline V and J ends were trimmed by 7 bases and 4 bases, with 13 bases remaining between them. CDR3 length: 12 residues. Germline assignment: CDR1 SQVTM and CDR2 ANQGSEA. The CDR3 loop reads CSGKEPGTEAFF. The CDR3 coding sequence is TGCAGCGGGAAGGAGCCGGGCACTGAAGCTTTCTTT.

The rearrangement uses TRBV5-1 and TRBJ2-2; D call uncertain. The CDR3 runs 14 residues. Germline-derived CDR1 and CDR2 are SGHRS and YFSETQ. V shed 6 bases and J shed 1 base, with 10 bases lying between them. The CDR3 sequence: CASNHPQNTGELFF. The CDR3 DNA sequence: TGCGCCAGCAACCACCCACAGAACACCGGGGAGCTGTTTTTT.

Of note for this clone: The sample has other DNA sequences that encode this CDR3 too. V gene TRBV4-3 combines with J gene TRBJ2-1; a weak D match, TRBD2 (5 bases). In germline, CDR1 is LGHNA, CDR2 YSLEER. The V end was cut by 0 bases, the J end by 0 bases, with 9 bases between. The length of the CDR3 is 16 residues. CDR3 DNA sequence: TGCGCCAGCAGCCAAGATACGGGGAGCTCCTACAATGAGCAGTTCTTC. Translating gives CASSQDTGSSYNEQFF.

The chain joins TRBV29-1 to TRBJ2-3, with 8 positions matching TRBD1. The V gene's germline CDR1 is SQVTM and CDR2 ANQGSEA. This CDR3 has 17 residues. Trimming took 0 bases from V and 0 from J; bases not matched to a gene: 8. The CDR3 DNA reads as TGCAGCGTTGAAGATTGGGGACAGGACCCTAGCACAGATACGCAGTATTTT. Its protein is CSVEDWGQDPSTDTQYF.

The CDR3 DNA reads TGTGCCAGCAGCTTGGATGGGACGGTGAACACTGAAGCTTTCTTT. Amino acids: CASSLDGTVNTEAFF. V usage is TRBV5-5 and J usage is TRBJ1-1; TRBD1 is a possible D gene (5 bases). The length of the CDR3 is 15 residues. CDR1 SGHKS and CDR2 YYEKEE come from the germline V gene (reference sequence). The ends were cut back, 0 bases at V and 0 bases at J, with 9 bases in the middle.

The chain uses TRBV6-4 and TRBJ1-2; D is undetermined. This CDR3 has 13 amino acids. Trimming left V 6 bases short and J 2 bases short, with 10 bases between. The V gene's germline CDR1 is MRHNA and CDR2 SNTAGT. The CDR3 sequence: CASSPGRNYGYTF. The CDR3 bases are TGTGCCAGCAGCCCCGGACGGAACTATGGCTACACCTTC.

The chain links TRBV12-5 to TRBJ2-1; 14 bases are shared with TRBD2. The germline gives CDR1 LGHNT, CDR2 FRNRAP. The CDR3 loop spans 18 amino acids. V trimming: 2 bases; J trimming: 10 bases; junction bases outside the gene matches: 13. The CDR3 bases are TGTGCTAGTGGTTTGCCCAGCGCGACTAGCGGGGGGGCGGGGGAGCAGTTCTTC. It translates to CASGLPSATSGGAGEQFF.

V gene TRBV25-1 combines with J gene TRBJ2-5, with 7 bases aligning to TRBD2. V was pared by 5 bases and J by 4 bases, with 1 base of the junction left unmatched. Germline lookup yields CDR1 MGHDK and CDR2 SYGVNS. The CDR3 sequence is 12 residues long. The CDR3 DNA follows: TGTGCCAGCAGTCCGGGAGGAGAGACCCAGTACTTC. Translating gives CASSPGGETQYF.

This clone has just one count. The chain couples TRBV27 to TRBJ1-2; 10 positions match TRBD1. This CDR3 region has 15 residues. Germline assignment: CDR1 MNHEY and CDR2 SMNVEV (reference sequence). The J segment lost 4 bases and the V segment lost 8 bases, leaving 10 bases of the junction unmatched. CDR3 amino acids: CASLTLTGGGYGYTF. CDR3 in DNA: TGTGCCAGCCTAACGTTGACAGGGGGCGGCTATGGCTACACCTTC.

CDR3 sequence (DNA): TGTGCCAGCAGTCAGGGACAGACTCAGTACGTC. This translates into CASSQGQTQYV. The chain links TRBV6-6 to TRBJ2-7; 7 positions agree with TRBD1. Germline CDR1 reads MNHNY; CDR2 reads SVGAGI (reference sequence). This CDR3 has 11 amino acids. V lost 5 bases to trimming and J lost 10 bases; unmatched junction nucleotides: 5.

The V call is TRBV4-3, the J call TRBJ2-3, with D possibly TRBD1 on 5 matching bases. This CDR3 spans 15 amino acids. Trimming took off 1 base at V and 0 bases at J, with 8 bases between the two ends. CDR1 and CDR2 (germline): LGHNA, YSLEER. CDR3 coding DNA: TGCGCCAGCAGCCAAGTGGGGCCAAGCACAGATACGCAGTATTTT. Encoded protein: CASSQVGPSTDTQYF.

The V call is TRBV7-2, the J call TRBJ2-2, with 13 bases fitting TRBD2. Germline values: CDR1 SGHTA, CDR2 FQGNSA. The V gene end was trimmed by 4 bases and the J gene end by 2 bases; junction bases not matched to a gene: 7. The CDR3 sequence is 18 residues long. The CDR3 here is CASSSRTSGGRNTGELFF. In DNA, the CDR3 is TGTGCCAGCAGCTCCCGGACTAGCGGGGGCCGTAACACCGGGGAGCTGTTTTTT.

The chain combines TRBV7-9 with TRBJ1-5, with D unclear. Germline CDR1 SEHNR, CDR2 FQNEAQ (reference sequence). Trimming cost V 5 bases and J 4 bases, with 12 bases left between them. This CDR3 is built from 14 residues. CDR3 sequence (DNA): TGTGCCAGCAGCCCTGGACCACCTAATCAGCCCCAGCATTTT. It yields the protein CASSPGPPNQPQHF.

The chain recombines TRBV2 with TRBJ2-1; 10 bases line up with TRBD2. The CDR3 covers 15 residues. Germline V gene data show CDR1 as SNHLY and CDR2 as FYNNEI. Germline trimming cut 7 bases from V and 6 bases from J; bases unmatched to any gene: 9. DNA for the CDR3: TGTGCCAGCAATAGTCTAGCGGGGGCCTTCAATGAGCAGTTCTTC. Translated, it gives CASNSLAGAFNEQFF.

This clone has just one count. Germline and junction disagree at one end, which may indicate a read error. This chain uses TRBV13 with TRBJ2-1; 10 bases fit TRBD2. This CDR3 spans 13 amino acids. CDR1 and CDR2 from the germline V gene are PRHDT and FYEKMQ (reference sequence). As DNA, the CDR3 is TGTGCCAGCAGTTTAGCGGGGGGAGATGAGCAGTTCTTC. Translation gives CASSLAGGDEQFF.

The chain couples TRBV19 to TRBJ2-1; D gene ambiguous. From germline, CDR1 is LNHDA and CDR2 SQIVND (reference sequence). Deletions cut 5 bases from V and 4 bases from J, with 9 bases between. This CDR3 is built from 13 residues. The CDR3 here is CASSSSRYNEQFF. CDR3 coding DNA: TGTGCCAGTAGTTCCTCAAGATACAATGAGCAGTTCTTC.

In DNA, the CDR3 is TGTGCCAGCAGCCCTCAAGGTAATAGCGGGGGCCGAGCTTATAATGAGCAGTTCTTC. This codes for CASSPQGNSGGRAYNEQFF. This chain connects TRBV4-2 to TRBJ2-1, with 9 positions matching TRBD2. V was clipped by 4 bases and J by 7 bases; unmatched bases: 20. The CDR3 spans 19 residues. Germline V gene sequence: CDR1 LGHNA, CDR2 YNFKEQ.

This sequence joins TRBV29-1 and TRBJ1-2; perhaps TRBD1 as D (5 bases). Germline-derived CDR1 and CDR2 are SQVTM and ANQGSEA. This CDR3 is 14 amino acids long. V lost 4 bases, J lost 5 bases, and 17 bases lay in between. CDR3 sequence: CSVGGTTGRYGYTF. The CDR3 coding sequence is TGCAGCGTTGGTGGGACCACCGGACGGTATGGCTACACCTTC.

J is TRBJ1-1 and V is TRBV5-5; D remains unclear. There are 14 residues in the CDR3. V gave up 0 bases and J gave up 7 bases, with 13 bases separating them. CDR1 is SGHKS and CDR2 is YYEKEE in the germline V gene (reference sequence). The CDR3 coding sequence is TGTGCCAGCAGCTTGGGTTGGGCGGAAGATGAAGCTTTCTTT. As protein: CASSLGWAEDEAFF.